Below are 7 T cell receptor beta chains sequenced from a single sample in a study of CD8 T cells in Susac syndrome. With random hexamers, roughly 0.45 to 1 ug RNA was reverse transcribed. TCRdb re-called the immunoSEQ multiplex PCR reads through MiXCR, storing one row per CDR3 protein. This repertoire shows 130,000 or so distinct CDR3 sequences, roughly 94% found once; its top ten account for around 0.28%. Material for sequencing was CD8+ T cells from PBMCs. Receptor source: a human donor with Susac syndrome.

The genes are TRBV29-1 and TRBJ1-2; unclear D gene. Between the trimmed V and J ends, which lost 7 bases and 5 bases, there was a span of 11 bases. Germline values: CDR1 SQVTM, CDR2 ANQGSEA. The CDR3 is 11 residues long. The CDR3 DNA is TGCAGCGGGAAGGTCGATTATGGCTACACCTTC. This codes for CSGKVDYGYTF.

V gene TRBV7-9 combines with J gene TRBJ2-1; 9 nucleotides match TRBD1. There are 15 residues in the CDR3. J gave up 9 bases and V 3 bases, and 9 bases lay outside the gene matches. From germline, CDR1 is SEHNR and CDR2 FQNEAQ (reference sequence). The CDR3 protein is CASSFTTGQGIEQFF. CDR3 nucleotide sequence: TGTGCCAGCAGCTTCACGACGGGACAGGGCATTGAGCAGTTCTTC.

The CDR3 coding sequence is TGTGCCAGCAGCTCCCCCTCCGGGACCGAGGAGCCAGATACGCAGTATTTT. This gives the protein CASSSPSGTEEPDTQYF. The chain uses TRBV6-1 and TRBJ2-3; possibly TRBD1 or TRBD2 for D (5 bases each). The CDR3 covers 17 residues. Germline CDR1 reads MNHNS; CDR2 reads SASEGT. V lost 6 bases to trimming and J lost 4 bases, with 23 bases between them.

V is TRBV7-9 and J is TRBJ2-1, with D possibly matching TRBD2 (5 bases). The CDR3 runs to 14 residues. Germline values: CDR1 SEHNR, CDR2 FQNEAQ (reference sequence). V was trimmed by 0 bases and J by 10 bases, leaving 13 bases between them. DNA for the CDR3: TGTGCCAGCAGCTTAGCGTCCGGGCCGGGGGAGCAGTTCTTC. As protein: CASSLASGPGEQFF.

J is TRBJ2-3 and V is TRBV5-1, with D possibly being TRBD2 (6 bases). The CDR3 totals 17 residues. Per germline, CDR1 SGHRS and CDR2 YFSETQ. Deletions cut 4 bases from V and 0 bases from J, with 18 bases between. The CDR3 reads CASSPPWRGRSTDTQYF. CDR3 sequence (DNA): TGCGCCAGCAGCCCGCCGTGGCGGGGCCGGAGCACAGATACGCAGTATTTT.

V gene TRBV7-8 combines with J gene TRBJ2-1; D assignment may be TRBD1 or TRBD2 (5 bases each). Germline CDR1 reads SGHVS; CDR2 reads FQNEAQ. This CDR3 comprises 16 residues. Trimming shortened V by 2 bases and J by 7 bases, and 18 bases separated the two germline ends. The CDR3 sequence: CASSLTRGWAENEQFF. DNA for the CDR3: TGTGCCAGCAGCTTAACGAGGGGTTGGGCGGAAAATGAGCAGTTCTTC.

The chain has TRBV14 and TRBJ2-5, with D perhaps matching TRBD1 or TRBD2 (6 bases each). This CDR3 has 15 residues. V lost 4 bases to trimming and J lost 4 bases, with 16 bases between them. In germline, CDR1 is SGHDN, CDR2 FVKESK. The CDR3 DNA sequence: TGTGCCAGCAGCCTCGACCGGGGGCGGCGAGAGACCCAGTACTTC. It yields the protein CASSLDRGRRETQYF.